These T cell receptor beta chains were read from a single sample in a study of neurological immune-mediated disorders. TCRdb used MiXCR to reprocess the 5' RACE reads, holding one entry per CDR3 protein. The table includes roughly 74,000 distinct CDR3 sequences, roughly 5% detected once. The material sequenced was PBMCs. The receptor source for this set is a man in his late teens or twenties with multiple sclerosis. Each CDR3 is given with its conserved first and last residue. D genes are given only for firm matches. The listing skips clone size in some rows; elsewhere it reads once, few, many or a size class.

size	D	J	V	CDR3	DNA
-	-	TRBJ2-2	TRBV20-1	CSARDRQNYGTGELFF	TGCAGTGCTAGAGATAGACAGAACTACGGAACCGGGGAGCTGTTTTTT
many	-	TRBJ2-7	TRBV20-1	CSAREGYEQYF	TGCAGTGCTAGAGAAGGTTACGAGCAGTACTTC
few	-	TRBJ2-1	TRBV5-5	CASSRGSSNEQFF	TGTGCCAGCAGCCGGGGCTCCAGCAATGAGCAGTTCTTC
-	TRBD1	TRBJ2-2	TRBV5-1	CASSVTGGTGELFF	TGCGCCAGCAGCGTGACAGGGGGCACCGGGGAGCTGTTTTTT
many	TRBD2	TRBJ2-1	TRBV5-1	CASSSRLAGNNEQFF	TGCGCCAGCAGCTCTCGACTAGCGGGGAACAATGAGCAGTTCTTC
many	-	TRBJ2-7	TRBV12-3/TRBV12-4	CASSSNSGVGQYF	TGTGCCAGCAGTTCTAACTCTGGTGTCGGGCAGTACTTC
many	TRBD1	TRBJ1-1	TRBV5-1	CASSFPGGRNTEAFF	TGCGCCAGCAGCTTCCCAGGGGGTCGGAACACTGAAGCTTTCTTT
many	TRBD1	TRBJ2-5	TRBV20-1	CSAGGQGSKTQYF	TGCAGTGCGGGCGGACAGGGGTCGAAGACCCAGTACTTC
many	-	TRBJ1-1	TRBV24-1	CATSRGGEAFF	TGTGCCACCTCCCGGGGCGGGGAAGCTTTCTTT
many	-	TRBJ2-3	TRBV7-2	CASSFSGIVGGDTQYF	TGTGCCAGCAGCTTTAGCGGCATCGTTGGGGGAGATACGCAGTATTTT
many	-	TRBJ1-6	TRBV20-1	CSASGGGGNSPLHF	TGCAGTGCTAGTGGAGGGGGTGGCAATTCACCCCTCCACTTT
few	-	TRBJ1-5	TRBV12-3/TRBV12-4	CASSQTTDQPQNF	TGTGCCAGCAGTCAGACTACCGATCAGCCCCAGAATTTT
many	TRBD2	TRBJ2-5	TRBV6-2/TRBV6-3	CASSSQGGKKETQYF	TGTGCCAGCAGCTCCCAGGGAGGGAAGAAAGAGACCCAGTACTTC
many	TRBD1	TRBJ1-1	TRBV5-1	CASSGPGQGNTEAFF	TGCGCCAGCAGCGGGCCGGGACAGGGGAACACTGAAGCTTTCTTT
many	TRBD1	TRBJ1-6	TRBV6-2/TRBV6-3	CASSSRGQLNSPLHF	TGTGCCAGCAGTTCCAGGGGGCAGCTTAATTCACCCCTCCACTTT
many	TRBD2	TRBJ2-2	TRBV5-5	CASSLLGTSGRTGTGELFF	TGTGCCAGCAGCTTGCTTGGGACTAGCGGGAGAACAGGCACCGGGGAGCTGTTTTTT
many	-	TRBJ2-6	TRBV11-2	CASSLVGAGANVLTF	TGTGCCAGCAGCTTAGTAGGGGCTGGGGCCAACGTCCTGACTTTC
many	-	TRBJ2-7	TRBV7-8	CASGGQNYEQYF	TGTGCCAGCGGCGGACAGAACTACGAGCAGTACTTC
few	TRBD2	TRBJ2-2	TRBV6-5	CASSYSGGSTGELFF	TGTGCCAGCAGTTACTCTGGCGGGAGCACCGGGGAGCTGTTTTTT
many	TRBD1	TRBJ1-1	TRBV7-2	CATSTRGGRGPFEAFF	TGTGCCACCTCTACCCGGGGCGGCAGGGGGCCTTTTGAAGCTTTCTTT
many	TRBD2	TRBJ2-3	TRBV10-3	CAIGVRGDRTDTQYF	TGTGCCATCGGGGTTCGGGGGGACCGCACAGATACGCAGTATTTT
many	TRBD2	TRBJ2-1	TRBV4-2	CASSKSVTGGPNEQFF	TGTGCCAGCAGCAAAAGTGTTACGGGAGGGCCTAATGAGCAGTTCTTC
many	-	TRBJ2-1	TRBV11-2	CASSLDLAELTLYNEQFF	TGTGCCAGCAGCTTAGATCTGGCAGAGCTGACGCTTTACAATGAGCAGTTCTTC
many	TRBD2	TRBJ2-1	TRBV5-1	CASSLAGRATSVGNEQFF	TGCGCCAGCAGCTTGGCCGGTAGGGCGACTAGCGTAGGCAATGAGCAGTTCTTC
many	-	TRBJ2-1	TRBV28	CASSTTELGYNEQFF	TGTGCCAGCAGCACGACAGAACTCGGTTACAATGAGCAGTTCTTC
many	-	TRBJ2-7	TRBV11-2	CASSLALSQYF	TGTGCCAGCAGCTTAGCCCTGAGTCAGTACTTC
many	-	TRBJ2-3	TRBV7-2	CASSPAPGDTQYF	TGTGCCAGCAGCCCCGCCCCTGGAGATACGCAGTATTTT
many	-	TRBJ1-5	TRBV21-1	CASSNQGRNQPQHF	TGTGCCAGCAGCAACCAGGGGCGGAATCAGCCCCAGCATTTT
many	TRBD1	TRBJ1-1	TRBV4-1	CASSQQTGVNTEAFF	TGCGCCAGCAGCCAGCAGACAGGGGTCAACACTGAAGCTTTCTTT
many	TRBD2	TRBJ2-1	TRBV20-1	CSANTWGGFIRNEQFF	TGCAGTGCTAACACCTGGGGGGGGTTTATACGGAATGAGCAGTTCTTC
-	TRBD1	TRBJ2-3	TRBV29-1	CSAVGQGTDTQYF	TGCAGCGCTGTCGGACAGGGCACAGATACGCAGTATTTT
many	-	TRBJ1-1	TRBV6-1	CASTTRGRESPEAFF	TGTGCCAGCACCACGAGAGGTAGGGAGTCCCCTGAAGCTTTCTTT
few	-	TRBJ2-2	TRBV5-1	CASSLAFGEVSGELFF	TGCGCCAGCAGCTTGGCCTTCGGGGAGGTATCCGGGGAGCTGTTTTTT
-	TRBD1	TRBJ1-2	TRBV7-2	CASSLDPVWGQGLGYTF	TGTGCCAGCAGCTTAGATCCGGTTTGGGGACAGGGGTTAGGCTACACCTTC
many	-	TRBJ1-6	TRBV7-8	CASSLEGQTSPLHF	TGTGCCAGCAGCTTAGAGGGGCAGACTTCACCCCTCCACTTT
-	-	TRBJ1-2	TRBV5-1	CASSAGKGRDGYTF	TGCGCCAGCAGCGCAGGAAAGGGACGGGATGGCTACACCTTC
many	TRBD2	TRBJ2-3	TRBV20-1	CSAPRIAGGLTDTQYF	TGCAGTGCTCCGCGGATAGCGGGGGGTCTCACAGATACGCAGTATTTT
many	-	TRBJ1-5	TRBV10-2	CASSEQGNQPQHF	TGCGCCAGCAGTGAGCAGGGCAATCAGCCCCAGCATTTT
many	-	TRBJ1-6	TRBV20-1	CSARDPGFNSPLNF	TGCAGTGCTAGAGATCCAGGGTTTAATTCACCCCTCAACTTT
many	-	TRBJ2-1	TRBV5-6	CASSLANEQFF	TGTGCCAGCAGCTTGGCTAATGAGCAGTTCTTC
many	-	TRBJ1-6	TRBV5-5	CASSLGGRLGSPLNF	TGTGCCAGCAGCTTGGGCGGCAGATTGGGTTCACCCCTCAACTTT
many	TRBD2	TRBJ2-3	TRBV20-1	CSPRRGTSGRADTQYF	TGCAGTCCCCGCCGCGGTACTAGCGGGAGGGCCGATACGCAGTATTTT
few	-	TRBJ1-6	TRBV6-5	CASSYSNGLGSPLNF	TGTGCCAGCAGTTACTCGAACGGGCTCGGATCACCCCTCAACTTT
many	-	TRBJ2-3	TRBV7-2	CASSLSVDTQYF	TGTGCCAGCAGCTTATCCGTAGATACGCAGTATTTT
many	-	TRBJ2-2	TRBV12-3/TRBV12-4	CAILGANGGELFF	TGTGCCATCCTCGGGGCGAACGGCGGGGAGCTGTTTTTT
few	-	TRBJ2-1	TRBV19	CASSIRANNEQFF	TGTGCCAGTAGTATCCGGGCCAACAATGAGCAGTTCTTC
many	TRBD1	TRBJ2-2	TRBV12-3/TRBV12-4	CAVTGGTNTGELFF	TGTGCCGTGACAGGGGGCACGAACACCGGGGAGCTGTTTTTT
many	TRBD2	TRBJ2-1	TRBV20-1	CSTPGRGGYNEQFF	TGCAGTACGCCCGGGCGGGGGGGCTACAATGAGCAGTTCTTC
many	-	TRBJ1-1	TRBV20-1	CSARAGANTEAFF	TGCAGTGCTAGAGCGGGAGCGAACACTGAAGCTTTCTTT
many	-	TRBJ2-2	TRBV5-1	CASREGSGTGELFF	TGCGCCAGCAGGGAAGGGTCTGGCACCGGGGAGCTGTTTTTT
many	-	TRBJ1-3	TRBV5-1	CASSLAPPGDLTGNTIYF	TGCGCCAGCAGCTTGGCACCTCCGGGGGACCTGACTGGAAACACCATATATTTT